This T cell receptor beta chain was profiled in a study of cytomegalovirus exposure and HLA in healthy donors. Study-level findings and limits: In a later analysis, at a false discovery rate of 0.05, 16,951 TCR beta sequences were associated with HLA alleles.

CDR3 length: 15 residues. Trimming stripped 4 bases from V and 1 base from J, with 14 bases between. Germline lookup yields CDR1 MGHRA and CDR2 YSYEKL. This clone was recorded once. Its antigen is not identified. The PCR had 60 Vbeta and 13 Jbeta primers. TCRdb's copy holds only in-frame clones and misses some; the assay was immunoSEQ multiplex PCR. This sample has approximately 150,000 clones, with about four fifths found just once. The V call is TRBV4-1, the J call TRBJ2-7, with no clear D. This receptor was obtained from a man younger than 40 in good health and CMV-seronegative. The sample comprised PBMCs. CDR3 residues: CASSPLGAASYEQYF. CDR3 bases: TGCGCCAGCAGCCCCCTCGGAGCAGCTTCCTACGAGCAGTACTTC.